This TCR beta chain was sequenced in a study of vaccination effects on CD4 cells after COVID-19 (dated 2022 in TCRdb). About the full investigation: Participants received two doses of either the BNT162b2 or the mRNA-1273 mRNA SARS-CoV-2 vaccine. SARS-CoV-2 spike-specific CD4+ TCR repertoires from before and after mRNA vaccination were compared in COVID-19 convalescent patients and in infection-naive vaccine recipients. The Oncomine TCR Beta short-read assay on an Illumina iSeq 100 was used to sequence cultures from other donors in the study. Altogether, around 9 COVID-19 convalescent patients and a handful of SARS-CoV-2-naive healthy vaccine recipients made up the full study. Pre-vaccine samples were collected from two convalescent patients 16 days and one week before the first dose, corresponding to 142 and 148 days after COVID-19 diagnosis.

To identify antigen-specific CD4+ T cell clonotypes by their expansion, the ViraFEST assay first stimulated PBMC with viral peptide pools and then applied TCR sequencing. After 10 to 11 days of culture, CD4+ T cells were isolated with the EasySep CD4+ T cell isolation kit. PCR-confirmed SARS-CoV-2 infection had occurred in convalescent patients between March and December 2020, before the Alpha, Beta and Delta variants emerged in the United States. Approximately 2 million PBMC per well were cultured in IMDM with 5% human AB serum, roughly 10 IU/ml IL-2 and gentamicin, plus 10 ug/ml peptides. Half of the culture medium was replaced with fresh IL-2-containing medium on days 3 and 7. Unless noted otherwise, every peptide stimulation condition was grown in triplicate wells. PBMC were separated from whole blood using Ficoll-Paque Plus gradient centrifugation and were then either cryopreserved at -140C or used fresh. The QIAamp micro DNA kit was used to extract genomic DNA from the cultured CD4+ T cells.

Libraries were prepared through the immunoSEQ multiplex PCR assay. DNA from the CD4+ T cells that had been cultured and isolated underwent TCR beta CDR3 sequencing. From the authors' description of their analysis: Non-productive TCR sequences were removed and reads were trimmed to the CDR3 region, keeping CDR3s of at least 7 amino acids. The MANAFEST web app was used to identify antigen-specific clonotypes by comparing expansion in peptide wells with expansion in reference cultures. Positive clones required FDR<0.05 expansion versus reference and all other wells, odds ratio above 5, and frequency above 0.1% in two replicate wells. A clonotype was defined as cross-reactive if the clonotype was significantly expanded both in SARS-CoV-2 spike wells and in at least one common cold coronavirus spike condition. CDR3 similarity was assessed by Levenshtein distance using the stringdist R package, and unrooted trees were constructed with ape in R 3.6.1. TCRdb provides this immuneACCESS table in a form limited to in-frame rearrangements. Some clones are lacking; in checked studies, under half of them reflect an unresolved V gene, and why the rest are absent is not known. V, J and clone size were drawn from that table, and D and trimming were deduced from the DNA. The sample profile shows 40,000 to 50,000 clones; about 75% of them were found once. In total, the top ten clones hold around 30% of the sample.

Broader findings and caveats from the paper: Marked clonal contraction was observed in both infection-induced and vaccine-induced clones at late post-vaccination timepoints, consistent with waning T cell responses. In convalescent patients, the post-vaccine spike-reactive repertoire was composed mainly of new vaccine-induced clones that were largely distinct from infection-induced clones. The study was limited by a small number of convalescent patients and lacked early post-infection timepoints.

To note about this clone: Which antigen it targets is not known. No qualities accompany the bases; no much larger clone lies one base away.

Taken from the germline V gene, the CDR1 and CDR2 loops are MGHDK and SYGVNS. The CDR3 goes from the cysteine to the phenylalanine over 14 residues. The DNA shown is the 42-base CDR3, in frame from base 1. The V end loses 2 bases and the J end loses 3 bases, and a stretch of 8 bases separates them. This TCR was sampled from a human donor who had a prior SARS-CoV-2 infection. The specimen comprised CD4+ T cells from PBMCs cultured with a peptide pool, sampled before COVID-19 vaccination. The rearrangement combines TRBV25-1 with TRBJ2-1; TRBD1 could be the D gene, as 6 bases match. The DNA sequence follows: TGTGCCAGCAGTGAACCGGGACACTACAATGAGCAGTTCTTC. Translation gives CASSEPGHYNEQFF. The reference TRBV25-1 and TRBJ2-1 proteins fill in what lies around the CDR3, so the full variable domain reads EADIYQTPRYLVIGTGKKITLECSQTMGHDKMYWYQQDPGMELHLIHYSYGVNSTEKGDLSSESTVSRIRTEHFPLTLESARPSHTSQYLCASSEPGHYNEQFFGPGTRLTVL.